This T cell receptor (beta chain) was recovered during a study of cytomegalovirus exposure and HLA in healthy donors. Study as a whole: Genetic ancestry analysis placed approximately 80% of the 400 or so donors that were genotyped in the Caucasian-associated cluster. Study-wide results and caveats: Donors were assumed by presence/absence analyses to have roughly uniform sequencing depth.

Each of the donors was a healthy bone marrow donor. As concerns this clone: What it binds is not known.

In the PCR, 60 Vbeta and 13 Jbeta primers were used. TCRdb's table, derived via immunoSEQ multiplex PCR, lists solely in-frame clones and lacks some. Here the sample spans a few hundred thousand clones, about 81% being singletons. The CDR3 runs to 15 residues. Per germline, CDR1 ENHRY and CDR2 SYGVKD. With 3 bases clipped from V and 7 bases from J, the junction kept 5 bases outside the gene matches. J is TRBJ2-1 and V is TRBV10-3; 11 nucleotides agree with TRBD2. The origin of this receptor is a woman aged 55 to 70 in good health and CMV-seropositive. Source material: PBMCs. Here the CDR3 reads CAISETSGSTNEQFF. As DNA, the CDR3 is TGTGCCATCAGTGAAACTAGCGGGAGTACGAATGAGCAGTTCTTC.